This TCR beta chain was retrieved from a study of spatial heterogeneity in lung cancer. About the study: Detection of beta-chain sequences consistently exceeded that of alpha-chain sequences. Raw reads contained each unique TCR and UMI combination more than ten times on average. General observations from the study: The appearance of ubiquitous expanded tumor TCRs in blood was greater at resection than follow-up.

TCRdb independently ran MiXCR on the 5' RACE reads; one entry per CDR3 protein. The sample holds several thousand distinct CDR3 sequences, about 24% seen once. This CDR3 has 16 amino acids. Germline V gene data show CDR1 as LGHDT and CDR2 as YNNKEL (reference sequence). V lost 1 base and J 1 base, leaving 13 bases between the germline ends. This sample's time point: sample taken at primary tumor resection. Unsorted whole RNA samples from tumor, nontumor lung or frozen PBMC were sequenced. The donor group consisted of under 90 patients who had untreated, early-stage non-small cell lung cancer. In the case of this clonotype: The target antigen is unknown. This beta chain is off target for a library built for alpha chains, so its abundance means little.

This TCR was recovered from a female donor with early-stage non-small cell lung cancer. V usage is TRBV3-1 and J usage is TRBJ1-1; D remains ambiguous. The sample was PBMCs, taken at surgery. CDR3 loop: CASSQGLWGKNTEAFF. The CDR3 nucleotides are TGTGCCAGCAGCCAAGGGCTATGGGGAAAGAACACTGAAGCTTTCTTT.